These 12 T cell receptor beta chains came from one sample sequenced in a study of CD8 T cells in ankylosing spondylitis. One entry per CDR3 protein, called by TCRdb with MiXCR from the 5' RACE reads. The table shows some 140,000 distinct CDR3 sequences, with 7% to 8% occurring only once. The sequenced sample consisted of blood, either unsorted or a sorted T cell fraction (not recorded which). Receptors were obtained from a female donor with ankylosing spondylitis or in good health (not recorded which).

This clonotype was recorded at least ten times. V gene TRBV29-1 combines with J gene TRBJ1-3; TRBD1 might be the D (6 bases). Germline assignment: CDR1 SQVTM and CDR2 ANQGSEA. The V and J ends lost 4 bases and 2 bases respectively, with 9 bases between them. The CDR3 spans 13 residues. The CDR3 loop reads CSVGTAAGNTIYF. CDR3 nucleotides: TGCAGCGTTGGGACAGCGGCTGGAAACACCATATATTTT.

Many counts were recorded for this clonotype. The chain combines TRBV7-9 with TRBJ2-3; the D is unclear. Trimming cost V 1 base and J 6 bases, with 8 bases left between them. Germline loops: CDR1 SEHNR, CDR2 FQNEAQ (reference sequence). CDR3 length equals 13 residues. As DNA, the CDR3 is TGTGCCAGCAGCTTAGTAGGGCACGATACGCAGTATTTT. Protein product: CASSLVGHDTQYF.

The sample holds many counts of this clonotype. This sequence joins TRBV2 and TRBJ2-1, with a tentative D call TRBD2 (5 bases). The CDR3 contains 15 residues. The V gene's germline CDR1 is SNHLY and CDR2 FYNNEI. Trimming pared 4 bases from V and 7 bases from J, leaving 17 bases between. The CDR3 region has the DNA TGTGCCAGCAGTGTTACCGGGGTTGGATCGAATGAGCAGTTCTTC. Translating it yields CASSVTGVGSNEQFF.

The sample holds many counts of this clonotype. This sequence joins TRBV3-1 and TRBJ1-1, with D hard to call. Germline CDR1 and CDR2: LGHDT and YNNKEL (reference sequence). The length of the CDR3 is 13 residues. V was clipped by 3 bases and J by 4 bases, with 9 bases between them. The CDR3 nucleotides read TGTGCCAGCAGCCACGGGTTCGGCACTGAAGCTTTCTTT. Residues: CASSHGFGTEAFF.

This clonotype was seen many times. The genes are TRBV7-8 and TRBJ2-7, with TRBD1 matching over 8 bases. The V segment lost 1 base and the J segment 2 bases; nucleotides outside the gene matches: 7. Germline lookup yields CDR1 SGHVS and CDR2 FQNEAQ. This CDR3 spans 16 amino acids. CDR3 in amino acids: CASSLEPDRDAYEQYF. The DNA of the CDR3 is TGTGCCAGCAGCTTAGAACCGGACAGGGATGCCTACGAGCAGTACTTC.

This clonotype was recorded only once. This chain joins TRBV19 and TRBJ2-7, with D unresolved. V lost 3 bases and J 0 bases, leaving 9 bases between the germline ends. The germline CDR1 and CDR2 sequences are LNHDA and SQIVND (reference sequence). The CDR3 covers 14 residues. CDR3 in DNA: TGTGCCAGTAGTATGGTTGACAACTCCTACGAGCAGTACTTC. It yields the protein CASSMVDNSYEQYF.

The table lists this clonotype with many counts. DNA for the CDR3: TGCGCCAGCAGCCGGTGGGGGACTAATGAAAAACTGTTTTTT. Residues: CASSRWGTNEKLFF. This chain links TRBV5-1 with TRBJ1-4, with D perhaps matching TRBD1 (5 bases). V lost 4 bases, J lost 2 bases, and 9 bases lay in between. Looked up from germline, CDR1 is SGHRS and CDR2 is YFSETQ. This CDR3 contains 14 residues. The variable domain in full, completed from reference TRBV5-1 and TRBJ1-4, reads KAGVTQTPRYLIKTRGQQVTLSCSPISGHRSVSWYQQTPGQGLQFLFEYFSETQRNKGNFPGRFSGRQFSNSRSEMNVSTLELGDSALYLCASSRWGTNEKLFFGSGTQLSVL.

This clonotype was seen ten or more times. This chain connects TRBV5-1 to TRBJ2-6; possibly TRBD2 for D (5 bases). Germline CDR1 SGHRS, CDR2 YFSETQ. The V and J ends lost 4 bases and 2 bases respectively, with 10 bases between them. The CDR3 length is 15 residues. CDR3 DNA: TGCGCCAGCAGCCCTGGGAGCACTGGGGCCAACGTCCTGACTTTC. This codes for CASSPGSTGANVLTF. The variable domain in full, completed from reference TRBV5-1 and TRBJ2-6, reads KAGVTQTPRYLIKTRGQQVTLSCSPISGHRSVSWYQQTPGQGLQFLFEYFSETQRNKGNFPGRFSGRQFSNSRSEMNVSTLELGDSALYLCASSPGSTGANVLTFGAGSRLTVL.

This clonotype was counted at least ten times. This chain links TRBV12-3 or TRBV12-4 with TRBJ2-7; D call uncertain. V lost 2 bases and J lost 4, with 9 bases in between. CDR3 length equals 13 residues. DNA of the CDR3: TGTGCCAGCAGTTTAACCTGGGGATACGAGCAGTACTTC. This sequence encodes CASSLTWGYEQYF.

At least ten counts were recorded for this clonotype. The gene calls are TRBV20-1 and TRBJ1-5; no reliable D call. CDR3 size: 14 residues. Germline V CDR1 and CDR2: DFQATT, SNEGSKA (reference sequence). The V end was cut by 6 bases, the J end by 9 bases, with 21 bases between. As DNA, the CDR3 is TGCAGTGCCCTACTGTTGGAGGGAGGGCGGCCCCAGCATTTT. It yields the protein CSALLLEGGRPQHF.

This chain joins TRBV7-9 and TRBJ2-3; 8 bases fit TRBD2. Trimming removed 5 bases from V and 6 bases from J; junction bases left unmatched: 10. The length of the CDR3 is 15 residues. The germline gives CDR1 SEHNR, CDR2 FQNEAQ (reference sequence). The CDR3 region is CASSLGGAGEDTQYF. CDR3 DNA sequence: TGTGCCAGCAGCCTCGGTGGAGCGGGGGAGGATACGCAGTATTTT.

The table lists this clonotype with many counts. V usage is TRBV7-9 and J usage is TRBJ1-1; D is unresolved. The CDR3 length is 14 residues. Trimming removed 1 base at V and 3 bases at J, with 9 bases between. Germline CDR1 SEHNR, CDR2 FQNEAQ (reference sequence). For the CDR3, the DNA is TGTGCCAGCAGCTTAGGGACGGACCACACTGAAGCTTTCTTT. This codes for CASSLGTDHTEAFF.